This T cell receptor beta chain was captured by sequencing in a study of T cell responses to AZD1222 COVID-19 vaccine. Clones were read by immunoSEQ multiplex PCR, and TCRdb kept only the in-frame ones, dropping some. The data show more than 150,000 clones, approximately 91% seen once. The CDR3 runs 14 residues. Germline V CDR1 and CDR2: SGHTA, FQGNSA. Trimming stripped 2 bases from V and 3 bases from J, with 8 bases between. Second doses were pooled across both intervals (about 4 or about 12 weeks). Here the sequenced sample was peripheral blood, taken 28 days after the second AZD1222 dose. This clonotype was obtained from an adult who received the AZD1222 COVID-19 vaccine. The V and J genes are TRBV7-2 and TRBJ2-4; D might be TRBD1 (5 bases). The CDR3 nucleotides read TGTGCCAGCAGCTTACAGGGAAGCAAAAACATTCAGTACTTC. Protein product: CASSLQGSKNIQYF.